This T cell receptor beta chain was observed in a study of multiple sclerosis patients with progressive multifocal leukoencephalopathy. Study-level points and caveats: PML-onset expanded TRB clones were detectable before and during natalizumab therapy.

With 4 bases clipped from V and 6 bases from J, the junction kept 6 bases outside the gene matches. This CDR3 spans 16 amino acids. Germline V gene sequence: CDR1 SGHNT, CDR2 YYREEE (reference sequence). Comments on this clone: Its antigen remains unknown.

Sample time point: time of PML onset. Between about 15 and 60 months of natalizumab therapy passed before PML developed in these natalizumab-treated patients. All patients had prior interferon beta, and all PML patients were female. The assay was immunoSEQ multiplex PCR, and TCRdb's table has in-frame clones only and misses some. The sample holds fewer than 35,000 clones, approximately 84% seen once. The TCR comes from a human donor with progressive multifocal leukoencephalopathy. This chain links TRBV5-4 with TRBJ2-2; 13 bases agree with TRBD2. The sequences come from PBMCs, collected from a patient treated with natalizumab. In DNA, the CDR3 is TGTGCCAGCAGCCGGGGACTAGCGGGACTGGCCGGGGAGCTGTTTTTT. The encoded protein is CASSRGLAGLAGELFF.